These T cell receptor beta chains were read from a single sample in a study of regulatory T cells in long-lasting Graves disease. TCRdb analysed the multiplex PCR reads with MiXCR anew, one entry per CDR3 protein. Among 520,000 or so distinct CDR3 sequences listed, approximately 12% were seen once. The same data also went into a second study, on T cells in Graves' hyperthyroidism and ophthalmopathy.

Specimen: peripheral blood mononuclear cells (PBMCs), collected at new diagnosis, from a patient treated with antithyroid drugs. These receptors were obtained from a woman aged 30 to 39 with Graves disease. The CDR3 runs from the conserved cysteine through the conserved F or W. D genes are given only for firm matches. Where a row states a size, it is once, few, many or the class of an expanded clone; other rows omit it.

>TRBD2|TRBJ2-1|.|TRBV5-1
CASSLVLAGDQFF
TGCGCCAGCAGCTTGGTGTTAGCGGGAGATCAGTTCTTC
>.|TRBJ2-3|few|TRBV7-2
CASSLHDSPGADTQYF
TGTGCCAGCAGCTTACACGACTCCCCTGGGGCAGATACGCAGTATTTT
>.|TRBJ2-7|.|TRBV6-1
CASSPAGGKQYF
TGTGCCAGCAGTCCCGCCGGGGGCAAGCAGTACTTC
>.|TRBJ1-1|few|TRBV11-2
CASSPPVTEAFF
TGTGCCAGCAGCCCTCCGGTCACTGAAGCTTTCTTT
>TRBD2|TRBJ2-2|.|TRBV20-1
CSASELAGDDTGELFF
TGCAGTGCTAGTGAGCTAGCGGGAGATGACACCGGGGAGCTGTTTTTT
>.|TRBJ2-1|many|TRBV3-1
CASSQESNEQFF
TGTGCCAGCAGCCAAGAATCCAATGAGCAGTTCTTC
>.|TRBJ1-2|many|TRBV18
CAIFINYGYTF
TGTGCCATCTTCATTAACTATGGCTACACCTTC
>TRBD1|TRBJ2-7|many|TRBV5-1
CASRHGQGHEQYF
TGCGCCAGCAGGCACGGACAGGGGCACGAGCAGTACTTC
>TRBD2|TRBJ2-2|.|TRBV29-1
CSVEGKVTGTSGAGELFF
TGCAGCGTTGAAGGAAAGGTTACCGGGACTAGCGGGGCCGGGGAGCTGTTTTTT
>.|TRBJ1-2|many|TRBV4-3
CASSQGRNGFGYTF
TGCGCCAGCAGCCAAGGCCGAAACGGTTTCGGCTACACCTTC
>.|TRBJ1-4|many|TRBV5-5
CASSQNNRDTGRGLFF
TGTGCCAGCAGCCAAAATAACCGGGACACTGGGCGGGGGCTGTTTTTT
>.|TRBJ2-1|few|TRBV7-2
CASSLSRDYNEQFF
TGTGCCAGCAGCTTGAGCCGGGACTACAATGAGCAGTTCTTC
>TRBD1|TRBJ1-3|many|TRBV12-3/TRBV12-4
CAIPTGGSGNTIYF
TGTGCCATCCCGACAGGGGGCAGCGGAAACACCATATATTTT
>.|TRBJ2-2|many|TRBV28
CASSLYTPGTGELFF
TGTGCCAGCAGTTTATACACCCCGGGGACCGGGGAGCTGTTTTTT
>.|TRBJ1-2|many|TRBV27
CATRRGTTDGYTF
TGTGCCACCCGAAGGGGGACAACAGATGGCTACACCTTC
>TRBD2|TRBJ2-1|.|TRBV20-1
CSAPSGRVYNEQFF
TGCAGTGCTCCTAGCGGGAGAGTCTACAATGAGCAGTTCTTC
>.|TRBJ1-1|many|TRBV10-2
CASSEWSNTEAFF
TGCGCCAGCAGTGAGTGGTCAAACACTGAAGCTTTCTTT
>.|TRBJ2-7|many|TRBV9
CASSVGGSYEQYF
TGTGCCAGCAGCGTAGGCGGTTCCTACGAGCAGTACTTC
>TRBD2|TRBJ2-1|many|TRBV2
CAVGGLAGHRSYNEQFF
TGTGCCGTTGGGGGACTAGCGGGACACCGCTCCTACAATGAGCAGTTCTTC
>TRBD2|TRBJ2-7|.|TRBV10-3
CATSPGLAGRIYEQYF
TGTGCCACCTCGCCGGGACTAGCGGGAAGGATCTACGAGCAGTACTTC
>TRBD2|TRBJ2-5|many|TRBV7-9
CASSPAGLAGGKETQYF
TGTGCCAGCAGCCCCGCCGGACTAGCGGGAGGGAAAGAGACCCAGTACTTC
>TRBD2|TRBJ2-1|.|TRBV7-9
CASSFSAGTSGRLYEQFF
TGTGCCAGCAGCTTTTCGGCCGGGACTAGCGGGAGGCTCTATGAGCAGTTCTTC
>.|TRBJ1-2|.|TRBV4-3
CASSQDRPVDYGYTF
TGCGCCAGCAGCCAAGATCGACCGGTAGACTATGGCTACACCTTC
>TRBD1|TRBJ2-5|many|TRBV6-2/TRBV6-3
CASREIQGREETQYF
TGTGCCAGCAGAGAAATACAGGGGAGAGAGGAGACCCAGTACTTC
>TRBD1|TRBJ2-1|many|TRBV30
CAWSRDRGYNEQFF
TGTGCCTGGAGCCGGGACAGGGGTTACAATGAGCAGTTCTTC
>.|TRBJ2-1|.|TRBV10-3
CAIGPGLSQFF
TGTGCCATCGGACCGGGATTATCGCAGTTCTTC
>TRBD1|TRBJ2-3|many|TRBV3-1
CASSQDTGGSLDTQYF
TGTGCCAGCAGCCAAGATACAGGGGGAAGCCTAGATACGCAGTATTTT
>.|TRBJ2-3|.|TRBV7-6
CASSLERARADTQYF
TGTGCCAGCAGCTTAGAGAGGGCGAGGGCAGATACGCAGTATTTT
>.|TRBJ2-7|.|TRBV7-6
CASSNSGSNYEQYF
TGTGCCAGCAGCAATTCCGGGTCGAACTACGAGCAGTACTTC
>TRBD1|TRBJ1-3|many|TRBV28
CASSRQGLSGNTIYF
TGTGCCAGCAGTCGACAGGGACTCTCTGGAAACACCATATATTTT
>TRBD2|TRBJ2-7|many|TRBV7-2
CASSRNRGLAGEQYF
TGTGCCAGCAGCCGAAACCGCGGACTAGCGGGCGAGCAGTACTTC
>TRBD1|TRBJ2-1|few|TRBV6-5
CASSSYFGQGHSYNEQFF
TGTGCCAGCAGTTCTTATTTCGGACAGGGGCACTCCTACAATGAGCAGTTCTTC
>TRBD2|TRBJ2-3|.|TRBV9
CASSVVGGGPTDTQYF
TGTGCCAGCAGCGTAGTCGGGGGAGGGCCCACAGATACGCAGTATTTT
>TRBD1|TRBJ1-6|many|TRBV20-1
CSARPDTTGGRVWNSPLHF
TGCAGTGCTAGACCCGATACGACAGGGGGCCGTGTGTGGAATTCACCCCTCCACTTT
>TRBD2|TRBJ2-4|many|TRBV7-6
CASSLAPRGAGRNIQYF
TGTGCCAGCAGCTTAGCACCACGGGGAGCGGGAAGGAACATTCAGTACTTC
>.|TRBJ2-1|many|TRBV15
CATRLRSHNEQFF
TGTGCCACCAGGCTGAGGAGTCACAATGAGCAGTTCTTC